These 11 T cell receptor beta chains originate from one sample sequenced in a study of PD-L1 blockade in urothelial cancer. TCRdb's copy holds only in-frame clones and misses some; the assay was immunoSEQ multiplex PCR. This sample has about 30,000 clones, with approximately 89% found just once. The starting material was PBMCs, obtained around atezolizumab (anti-PD-L1) treatment. The receptors were gathered from a man aged 50-59 years with urothelial cancer.

The gene calls are TRBV27 and TRBJ2-3; 10 nucleotides match TRBD2. The CDR3 extends over 18 amino acids. Germline-derived CDR1 and CDR2 are MNHEY and SMNVEV (reference sequence). Trimming removed 2 bases from V and 4 bases from J; junction bases left unmatched: 12. The CDR3: CASSLIQREGLRSDTQYF. CDR3 sequence (DNA): TGTGCCAGCAGTTTAATCCAGCGGGAGGGCCTCAGGTCAGATACGCAGTATTTT.

The chain joins TRBV5-3 to TRBJ1-5, with 9 nucleotides matching TRBD1. Being an ORF, TRBV5-3 has a function that is uncertain. There are 17 residues in the CDR3. The V gene end was trimmed by 4 bases and the J gene end by 5 bases; junction bases not matched to a gene: 13. The DNA for the CDR3 is TGTGCCAGAAGCAGGGACAGGGTTGGTCGCGCCTATCAGCCCCAGCATTTT. Its protein product is CARSRDRVGRAYQPQHF.

This clone rates as large. The chain is built from TRBV10-3 and TRBJ2-7, with D unresolved. From germline, CDR1 is ENHRY and CDR2 SYGVKD. Trimming took off 3 bases at V and 12 bases at J, with 18 bases between the two ends. The CDR3 covers 13 residues. CDR3 DNA sequence: TGTGCCATCAGTGAACCGACTCCAAGGTGGTGGTACTTC. Amino acids: CAISEPTPRWWYF.

The V gene is TRBV6-1, the J gene TRBJ2-1, with a possible D match to TRBD2 (5 bases). CDR3 size: 15 residues. V was pared by 1 base and J by 6 bases, with 13 bases between. CDR1 is MNHNS, CDR2 SASEGT, per germline. CDR3 nucleotide sequence: TGTGCCAGCAGTGAAGAGGGATCGGGAAGCAATGAGCAGTTCTTC. This gives the protein CASSEEGSGSNEQFF.

The gene calls are TRBV6-6 and TRBJ2-2; 8 positions match TRBD2. Per germline, CDR1 MNHNY and CDR2 SVGAGI (reference sequence). Trimming removed 10 bases from V and 0 bases from J; junction bases left unmatched: 10. This CDR3 region has 16 residues. The CDR3, as DNA: TGTGCCACCATTGTCAGCGGGGGCCCGAACACCGGGGAGCTGTTTTTT. This encodes CATIVSGGPNTGELFF.

The chain links TRBV7-2 to TRBJ1-5, with TRBD1 matching 8 bases. Looked up from germline, CDR1 is SGHTA and CDR2 is FQGNSA. This CDR3 contains 15 residues. V lost 4 bases, J lost 2 bases, and 4 bases stayed unmatched. CDR3 region: CASSSTGGGNQPQHF. In nucleotides, the CDR3 is TGTGCCAGCAGCTCTACAGGGGGAGGCAATCAGCCCCAGCATTTT.

This clone appeared once. The chain joins TRBV6-1 to TRBJ1-2; unclear D gene. CDR1 is MNHNS, CDR2 SASEGT, per germline. This CDR3 has 15 amino acids. Trimming left V 0 bases short and J 7 bases short, with 15 bases between. The CDR3 reads CASSEADFPIGGYTF. In nucleotides, the CDR3 is TGTGCCAGCAGTGAAGCTGACTTCCCCATTGGTGGCTACACCTTC.

This chain links TRBV6-1 with TRBJ2-7, with 7 bases identical to TRBD1. J lost 0 bases, V lost 1 base, and 3 bases had no gene match. CDR3 length: 15 residues. CDR1 and CDR2 from the germline V gene are MNHNS and SASEGT. The CDR3, as DNA: TGTGCCAGCAGTGAAGTAGGGGGCTCCTCCTACGAGCAGTACTTC. Translating gives CASSEVGGSSYEQYF.

This sequence joins TRBV7-2 and TRBJ2-3, with D possibly being TRBD1 (7 bases). The CDR3 runs 15 residues. Trimming removed 5 bases at V and 0 bases at J, with 12 bases between. Germline V CDR1 and CDR2: SGHTA, FQGNSA. The CDR3 here is CASSPPGGSTDTQYF. CDR3 sequence (DNA): TGTGCCAGCAGCCCTCCAGGGGGGAGCACAGATACGCAGTATTTT.

The chain links TRBV6-6 to TRBJ2-7; D not resolved. The germline V gene encodes CDR1 MNHNY and CDR2 SVGAGI (reference sequence). Trimming took 0 bases from V and 2 from J, leaving 8 bases between them. CDR3 length: 14 residues. DNA for the CDR3: TGTGCCAGCAGTTACTCGAACCGAGCCTACGAGCAGTACTTC. It codes for CASSYSNRAYEQYF.

The chain has TRBV10-2 and TRBJ2-7; 8 nucleotides agree with TRBD1. The CDR3 contains 16 residues. Germline V CDR1 and CDR2: WSHSY, SAAADI. V lost 2 bases to trimming and J lost 3 bases; unmatched junction nucleotides: 9. CDR3 DNA: TGCGCCAGCAGTGAGAGACAGGGGCGTCCTCTCTACGAGCAGTACTTC. Translating it yields CASSERQGRPLYEQYF.